A selection of T cell receptor beta chains follows, all from one sample in a study of blood T cells in healthy people across ages. A single record per CDR3 protein comes from TCRdb applying MiXCR to the 5' RACE reads. The data contain around 900,000 distinct CDR3 sequences, roughly 47% of them singletons. Material: blood. All receptors come from a woman aged 55 to 70 in good health. The CDR3 runs from the conserved cysteine through the conserved F or W. A D gene is named only where the DNA matches it firmly. The listing skips clone size in some rows; elsewhere it reads once, few, many or a size class.

>TRBV6-2/TRBV6-3|TRBD1|TRBJ2-7|many
CASRRTGGNYEQYF
TGTGCCAGCAGGAGGACAGGGGGCAACTACGAGCAGTACTTC
>TRBV6-5|TRBD1|TRBJ2-5|-
CASRRDRGYQGQYF
TGTGCCAGCAGGAGGGACAGGGGCTATCAGGGGCAGTACTTC
>TRBV4-2|TRBD2|TRBJ2-7|-
CASSQGGRAAYEQYF
TGTGCCAGCAGCCAAGGGGGGAGGGCCGCTTACGAGCAGTACTTC
>TRBV29-1|-|TRBJ2-1|many
CSVGKVGGSYNEQFF
TGCAGCGTTGGCAAGGTCGGCGGTTCCTACAATGAGCAGTTCTTC
>TRBV7-3|-|TRBJ2-1|-
CASSLMGDEQFF
TGTGCCAGCAGCTTAATGGGTGATGAGCAGTTCTTC
>TRBV7-9|-|TRBJ2-3|few
CASKSVQPGIGTDTQYF
TGTGCCAGCAAATCGGTACAGCCCGGCATAGGCACAGATACGCAGTATTTT
>TRBV20-1|-|TRBJ1-1|-
CSARDARESNTEAFF
TGCAGTGCTAGAGACGCCAGAGAGTCGAACACTGAAGCTTTCTTT
>TRBV4-2|TRBD2|TRBJ2-1|few
CASSQEGIAGEYDEQFF
TGTGCCAGCAGCCAAGAAGGAATAGCGGGAGAATACGATGAGCAGTTCTTC
>TRBV9|-|TRBJ2-1|few
CASSVSSWGDSASSSYNEQFF
TGTGCCAGCAGCGTAAGCTCCTGGGGGGACAGTGCTTCGAGCTCCTACAATGAGCAGTTCTTC
>TRBV20-1|TRBD2|TRBJ2-3|-
CSAKGLAGVLTSTDTQYF
TGCAGTGCTAAAGGGCTAGCGGGAGTATTGACTAGCACAGATACGCAGTATTTT
>TRBV12-3/TRBV12-4|-|TRBJ2-5|-
CASSTWGRQETQYF
TGTGCCAGCAGTACTTGGGGGAGGCAAGAGACCCAGTACTTC
>TRBV29-1|TRBD1|TRBJ2-1|-
CSGRQGAASWSYNEQFF
TGCAGCGGGAGACAGGGGGCCGCCTCGTGGTCCTACAATGAGCAGTTCTTC
>TRBV20-1|-|TRBJ2-7|few
CSAKGGENRGPYEQYF
TGCAGTGCAAAGGGGGGGGAGAACAGGGGACCCTACGAGCAGTACTTC
>TRBV3-1|TRBD2|TRBJ2-3|-
CASSESGRWGDTQYF
TGTGCCAGCAGCGAGAGCGGGAGATGGGGAGATACGCAGTATTTT
>TRBV20-1|-|TRBJ2-5|-
CSAITGTQETQYF
TGCAGTGCCATTACCGGGACCCAAGAGACCCAGTACTTC
>TRBV5-1|-|TRBJ2-3|-
CASSLGPGALDTQYF
TGCGCCAGCAGCTTGGGTCCGGGGGCGTTAGATACGCAGTATTTT
>TRBV7-2|-|TRBJ2-7|few
CASSSKREQYF
TGTGCCAGCAGCTCCAAAAGGGAGCAGTACTTC
>TRBV5-1|-|TRBJ1-1|-
CASSLQQQSNTEAFF
TGCGCCAGCAGCTTGCAACAACAAAGTAACACTGAAGCTTTCTTT
>TRBV6-6|TRBD2|TRBJ2-5|once
CASSYSESGKSETQYF
TGTGCCAGCAGTTACTCTGAGAGCGGGAAAAGTGAGACCCAGTACTTC
>TRBV7-3|TRBD2|TRBJ2-1|-
CASSQPGLDNHNEQFF
TGTGCCAGCAGCCAACCGGGACTAGACAACCACAATGAGCAGTTCTTC
>TRBV20-1|TRBD2|TRBJ2-7|once
CSAIAGGSSYEQYF
TGCAGTGCTATCGCTGGCGGGAGTAGTTACGAGCAGTACTTC
>TRBV6-6|TRBD1|TRBJ2-5|few
CASRRTGQGDEQYF
TGTGCCAGCAGGCGCACCGGACAGGGGGATGAGCAGTACTTC
>TRBV29-1|TRBD1|TRBJ1-2|few
CSARVGGAGYGYTF
TGCAGCGCCCGAGTAGGGGGCGCGGGATATGGCTACACCTTC
>TRBV5-6|TRBD1|TRBJ2-3|-
CAAKDRGADTQYF
TGTGCCGCGAAGGACAGGGGCGCAGATACGCAGTATTTT
>TRBV12-3/TRBV12-4|-|TRBJ2-7|-
CANSLGLGSEQYF
TGTGCCAACTCTTTGGGGCTAGGTAGCGAGCAGTACTTC
>TRBV10-2|-|TRBJ1-1|-
CASSGRQARNTEAFF
TGCGCCAGCAGCGGCAGACAGGCAAGGAACACTGAAGCTTTCTTT
>TRBV11-2|TRBD2|TRBJ2-1|-
CASSRTSGRDHEQFF
TGTGCCAGCAGCAGGACTAGCGGGAGAGACCATGAGCAGTTCTTC
>TRBV20-1|TRBD2|TRBJ2-7|-
CSARSRLAGAAREQYF
TGCAGTGCTAGATCAAGACTAGCGGGAGCCGCTCGTGAGCAGTACTTC
>TRBV6-5|-|TRBJ2-7|once
CASRADGTYEQYF
TGTGCCAGCAGAGCAGACGGAACCTACGAGCAGTACTTC
>TRBV7-3|-|TRBJ1-2|-
CASSPGVLGGGYTF
TGTGCCAGCAGCCCTGGCGTCTTGGGTGGTGGCTACACCTTC
>TRBV4-2|-|TRBJ1-2|-
CASSQQERGYTF
TGTGCCAGCAGCCAACAGGAAAGGGGGTACACCTTC